This TCR beta chain was observed in a study of cytomegalovirus exposure and HLA in healthy donors. Overall study findings and caveats: With high specificity and sensitivity, the classifier reportedly diagnosed cytomegalovirus status. Sequencing probably produced one cluster of sequence variants that were highly shared.

On this clone: As yet, its antigen is unknown.

In germline, CDR1 is SGHNT, CDR2 YYREEE (reference sequence). The length of the CDR3 is 14 residues. V lost 2 bases, J lost 5 bases, and 2 bases stayed unmatched. A multiplex PCR was run with 60 Vbeta primers and 13 Jbeta primers. The data were produced by immunoSEQ multiplex PCR, yet TCRdb's version contains in-frame clones alone and is incomplete. There are 95,000 to 150,000 clones in the sample, with more than 3% held by the top ten. The J gene is TRBJ2-3, the V gene TRBV5-4; the match to TRBD1 covers 10 bases. This sequence originates from a man aged 18 to 30 in good health and CMV-seronegative. What was sequenced was PBMCs. CDR3 protein: CASSFRDRGDTQYF. The CDR3 DNA reads as TGTGCCAGCAGCTTCCGGGACAGGGGAGATACGCAGTATTTT.